This T cell receptor (beta chain) emerged from a study of Ad26.COV2.S vaccination and SARS-CoV-2 variants. Concerning this clone itself: Its cognate antigen is unknown.

Profiling relied on immunoSEQ multiplex PCR, and the TCRdb table lists in-frame clones only, not all of them. The table records under 150,000 clones, 80% to 90% of them present only once. Study results and caveats: Marked by substantial breadth, spike-specific CD8+ and CD4+ T cell responses were reportedly seen after vaccination. Similar non-spike TCR breadth was seen in vaccine and placebo recipients. Analyses of TCR breadth and depth may have underestimated total T cell responses. Vaccine recipients posted higher spike-specific TCR breadth than their placebo counterparts.

The CDR3 loop spans 12 amino acids. Germline lookup yields CDR1 GTSNPN and CDR2 SVGIG (reference sequence). Trimming left V 4 bases short and J 7 bases short, with 13 bases between. This specimen consisted of peripheral blood, obtained after recovery from COVID-19. This receptor was obtained from a human donor who had recovered from COVID-19. The chain couples TRBV30 to TRBJ1-2, with D maybe TRBD1 (6 bases). The CDR3 reads CAWTFGGGGYTF. CDR3 in DNA: TGTGCCTGGACGTTCGGGGGCGGTGGCTACACCTTC.